The source of this T cell receptor beta chain is a study of post-analysis software for immune sequencing data. Study findings and constraints: There were roughly 5 TRBV segments more frequent in patients than controls, and TRBV5-6, TRBV5-1 and TRBV20-1 were among them. Significantly lower normalized Chao1 diversity was found in patients with multiple sclerosis relative to controls. With F measure, samples from one preparation batch clustered together strongly.

The CDR3 sequence is 14 residues long. CDR1 is DFQATT, CDR2 SNEGSKA, per germline (reference sequence). V was clipped by 1 base and J by 7 bases; unmatched bases: 2. In regard to this clonotype: The antigen is unknown.

Researchers reported that TCR beta cDNA libraries carried unique molecular identifiers. Input populations of about 0.85 to 11 million T cells gave rise to approximately 500,000 cDNA molecules. From the PCR reads, TCRdb called clonotypes with MiXCR, one entry per CDR3 protein. The data contain 450,000 to 700,000 distinct CDR3 sequences, 44% of them singletons. The receptor comes from a girl between 5 and 17 years old with multiple sclerosis. This chain links TRBV20-1 with TRBJ2-1; 12 bases map to TRBD2. The material sequenced was blood. As DNA, the CDR3 is TGCAGTGCTAGAGCTAGCGGGAGGGGTAATGAGCAGTTCTTC. Translation: CSARASGRGNEQFF.